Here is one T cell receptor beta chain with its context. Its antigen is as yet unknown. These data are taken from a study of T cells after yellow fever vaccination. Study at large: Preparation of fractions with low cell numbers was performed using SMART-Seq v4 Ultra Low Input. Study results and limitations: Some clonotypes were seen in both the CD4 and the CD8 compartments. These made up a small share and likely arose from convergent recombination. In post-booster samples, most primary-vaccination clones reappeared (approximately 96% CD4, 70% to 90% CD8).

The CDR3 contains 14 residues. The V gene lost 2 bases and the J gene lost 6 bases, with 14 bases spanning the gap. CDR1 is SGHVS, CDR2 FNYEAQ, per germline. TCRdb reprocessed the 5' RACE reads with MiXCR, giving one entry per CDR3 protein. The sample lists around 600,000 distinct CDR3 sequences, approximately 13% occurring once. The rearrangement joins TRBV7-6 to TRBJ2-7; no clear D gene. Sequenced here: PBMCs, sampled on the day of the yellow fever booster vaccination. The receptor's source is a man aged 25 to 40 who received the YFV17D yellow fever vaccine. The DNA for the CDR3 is TGTGCCAGCAGCTTAAATCCAGACCCAGGCGAGCAGTACTTC. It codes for CASSLNPDPGEQYF.